The clone carrying this T cell receptor beta chain came up a few times. What it binds is not known. TCRdb passed the reads through MiXCR, listing each CDR3 protein once. The table records 150,000 to 200,000 distinct CDR3 sequences, under 15% of them present only once. This specimen comes from a study of T cell repertoires in cytomegalovirus infection. About the research overall: Indications came from public TCR beta signatures; they pointed to CMV infection and to a matching HLA type.

Study-wide points: Of the TCR beta families, the public ones yielded a cumulative frequency that identified carriers of CMV plus the relevant HLA. What dominated the ex vivo response were HLA-C-restricted CMV-specific TCR beta clonotypes.

The TCR originated in a human donor in good health (CMV status not recorded). Some clones in this sample may be carry-over from other donors' samples. The source material was PBMCs.

The chain's CDR3 is CASSETSGANVLTF. CDR3 DNA: TGTGCCAGCAGTGAAACCTCTGGGGCCAACGTCCTGACTTTC. This chain links TRBV9 with TRBJ2-6; D is ambiguous. CDR1 and CDR2 from the germline V gene are SGDLS and YYNGEE. CDR3 length equals 14 residues. Trimming stripped 5 bases from V and 0 bases from J, with 6 bases between.